This T cell receptor beta chain was captured by sequencing in a study of shared clonotypes between healthy human individuals (dated by TCRdb to about 2020). Background for the entire study: Three men and a couple of women, aged 18 to 49 years, made up the cohort. For each donor, three plates each were used for CD4 naive and CD4 memory, two plates were used for CD8 naive, and one plate was used for CD8 memory. Blood TCR repertoires of about 5 healthy adults were deeply sequenced to estimate repertoire size and the extent of clonotype sharing between individuals. To increase sequencing depth and limit assay-specific biases, different laboratories used diverse techniques to prepare libraries and sequence TCR repertoires. Each donor's leukapheresis produced roughly between roughly 0.85 and 9 billion PBMCs. Here is what the overall study found, with its caveats: Based on pairwise subsampling, the degree of clonotype sharing among donors was expected to be affected by sequencing depth. Incomplete sequencing was indicated by rarefaction of sorted-subset datasets, despite the large sequencing depth. Higher generation probabilities were observed for clonotypes shared by all four sorted-subset donors than for non-shared clonotypes. Sampling was limited to blood, and TCR repertoires in tissue likely differ from TCR repertoires in blood. Across several donors, approximately 5% of naive CD4, roughly 3.5% of naive CD8, roughly 2.2% of memory CD4, and approximately 0.4% of memory CD8 clonotypes were shared. Estimated clonotype richness was generally larger for naive than for memory subsets. Because the study included only a small number of donors, the genetic and exposure-history diversity represented was limited.

Turning to this clone: Its antigen remains unidentified. Base qualities are not recorded, but no much larger clone differs from it by a single base.

Healthy HIV-negative adults with no recently reported acute infections or vaccinations were included as donors. All donors were Caucasian adults living in Nashville, Tennessee, USA. CD4+ T cells were enriched by magnetic negative selection, after which naive cells were positively selected on CD45RA and the negative fraction was taken as the memory subset. Blood was obtained by leukapheresis, after which PBMCs were separated by Ficoll-Histopaque density gradient centrifugation and cryopreserved in liquid nitrogen vapor phase. Purity and quantity of every magnetically sorted T cell population were checked by analytical flow cytometry. From each sorted fraction, genomic DNA was isolated and quantified by UV absorbance on a Nanodrop 2000c. TCR CDR3 regions were amplified from genomic DNA by multiplex PCR using the deep immunoSEQ assay. Genomic DNA extracted from each cell subset was distributed evenly over all wells of several immunoSEQ 96-well plates, and each plate served as one replicate. For sorted subsets, around 200 ng genomic DNA, equal to some 28,000 T cell genomes, was loaded into each replicate PCR. The purified libraries were quantified using a Qubit 3.0 fluorometer, sized with a Bioanalyzer 2100, and then quantified again using the KAPA Library Quantification kit. Every immunoSEQ 96-well plate was sequenced on a dedicated single-read 150-cycle Illumina NextSeq 550 flow cell. Regarding the original processing steps: Because only junctional sequences without quality scores were contained in the immunoSEQ output, filtering matching that applied to full-length reads could not be performed. To assign V/J genes and CDR3, sequences were annotated against IMGT germline references using PyIR, a Python wrapper for IgBLAST v1.9. Reads were filtered out if the reads had weak V/J assignments (E-value above 1e-6), no CDR3, stop codons, out-of-frame junctions, or ambiguous translated residues. A V3J clonotype was defined by an identical inferred V gene, J gene, and CDR3 amino acid sequence. To compute the percentage overlap between repertoires, the number of shared unique clonotypes was divided by the size of the smaller repertoire. Richness of each repertoire was evaluated using RTK rarefaction, the Chao1 estimator, and Recon v2.1 estimates of unobserved clonotypes. Generation probabilities for all TCRbeta clonotypes obtained by the gDNA method from a handful of donors were computed using OLGA. TCRdb limited this immuneACCESS table to in-frame rearrangements with V and J called. A share of clones is missing; checked studies link under half to unresolved V genes, and the rest is unexplained. The V and J calls and clone size were taken over from that table, and D and trimming were inferred from the DNA. The sample has some 2,000,000 clones on record, roughly 96% of them singletons. The ten largest clonotypes hold around 0.13% of the sample.

Clipping removes 0 bases from V and 5 bases from J, with 3 as the unmatched junction base count. Including cysteine and phenylalanine, the CDR3 has 15 amino acids. Here the CDR3 DNA is all that survives: 45 bases in frame from base 1. Reading the germline V gene gives CDR1 ENHRY and CDR2 SYGVKD. The sequence is built from TRBV10-3 and TRBJ2-1, with 8 junctional bases fitting TRBD2. Sequenced sample: naive CD4+ T cells sorted from blood. The cell subset or site label corresponds to: CD45RA+ positively selected. The sequence was collected from a man younger than 30 in good health. The nucleotides read TGTGCCATCAGTGAGTCAATAGCGGGGAACAATGAGCAGTTCTTC. This translates into CAISESIAGNNEQFF.